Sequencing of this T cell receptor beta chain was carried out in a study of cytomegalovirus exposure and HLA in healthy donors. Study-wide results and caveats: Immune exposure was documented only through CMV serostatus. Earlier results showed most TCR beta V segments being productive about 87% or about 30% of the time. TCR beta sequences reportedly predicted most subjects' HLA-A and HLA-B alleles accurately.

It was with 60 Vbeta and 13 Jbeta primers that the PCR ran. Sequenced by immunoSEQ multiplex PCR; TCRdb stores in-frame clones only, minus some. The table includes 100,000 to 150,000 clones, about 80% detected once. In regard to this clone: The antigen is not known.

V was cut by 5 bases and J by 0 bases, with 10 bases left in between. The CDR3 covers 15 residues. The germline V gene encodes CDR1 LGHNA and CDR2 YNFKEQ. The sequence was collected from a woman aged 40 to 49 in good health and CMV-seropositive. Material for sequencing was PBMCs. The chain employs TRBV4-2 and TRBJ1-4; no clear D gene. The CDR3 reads CASSSRLATNEKLFF. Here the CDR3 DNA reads TGTGCCAGCAGCTCGCGACTTGCAACTAATGAAAAACTGTTTTTT.